What follows describes a single TCR beta chain. Its specificity is unknown. The data belong to a study of CD8+ T cells in alopecia areata. Overall study findings and caveats: An increase in clonality over normal scalp was evident in lesional scalp, especially alopecia totalis/universalis. Scalp specimens additionally yield sequences from normal skin's resident alphabeta T cells.

Following RNA extraction, reverse transcription yielded cDNA that acted as the sequencing template. Sequencing used immunoSEQ multiplex PCR; TCRdb keeps in-frame clones, though not all of them. The table has 150,000 or so clones, roughly 60% seen once. The sequence was obtained from a human donor in good health. Sequenced input: CD4+ T cells sorted from blood.

In DNA form, the CDR3 reads TGTGCCTCAGGGAACGGAGCCTCTGGGGCCAACGTCCTGACTTTC. Translating it yields CASGNGASGANVLTF. The genes are TRBV30 and TRBJ2-6; possibly TRBD1 for D (5 bases). The CDR3 covers 15 residues. Germline V gene lookup returns CDR1 GTSNPN and CDR2 SVGIG (reference sequence). The V end was cut by 7 bases, the J end by 0 bases, with 13 bases between.